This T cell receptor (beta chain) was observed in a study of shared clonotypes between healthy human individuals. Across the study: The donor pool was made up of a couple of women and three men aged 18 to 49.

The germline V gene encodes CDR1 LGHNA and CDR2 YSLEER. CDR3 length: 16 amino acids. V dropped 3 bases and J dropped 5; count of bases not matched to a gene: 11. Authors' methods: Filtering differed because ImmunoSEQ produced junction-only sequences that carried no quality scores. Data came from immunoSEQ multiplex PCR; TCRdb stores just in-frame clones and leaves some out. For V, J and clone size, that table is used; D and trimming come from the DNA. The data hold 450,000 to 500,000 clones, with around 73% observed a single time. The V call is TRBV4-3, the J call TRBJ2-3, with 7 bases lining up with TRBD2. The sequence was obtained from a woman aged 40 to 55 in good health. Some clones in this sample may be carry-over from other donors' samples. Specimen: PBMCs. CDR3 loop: CASSQGGRERGDTQYF. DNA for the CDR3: TGCGCCAGCAGCCAGGGAGGGCGGGAGAGGGGAGATACGCAGTATTTT.